The 21 T cell receptor beta chains below all came from one sample that was sequenced in a study of brain T cells in children with intractable seizures. TCRdb's copy holds only in-frame clones and misses some; the assay was immunoSEQ multiplex PCR. The sample has approximately 77,000 clones, about 93% seen once. The sequenced sample was peripheral blood, obtained at surgery. These receptors all stem from a boy under two years old with tuberous sclerosis and intractable seizures.

The chain recombines TRBV19 with TRBJ1-2; unclear D gene. The V gene lost 1 base and the J gene lost 0 bases, with 18 bases spanning the gap. Germline V gives CDR1 LNHDA, CDR2 SQIVND (reference sequence). This CDR3 region has 18 residues. The CDR3 coding sequence is TGTGCCAGTAGTATAGTTTGGACCGGAACCTCACCTAACTATGGCTACACCTTC. It yields the protein CASSIVWTGTSPNYGYTF.

This CDR3 is CASSPRGTGGNTEAFF. For the CDR3, the DNA is TGTGCCAGCTCACCACGCGGGACAGGAGGAAACACTGAAGCTTTCTTT. The chain has TRBV18 and TRBJ1-1; 8 positions agree with TRBD1. The V gene's germline CDR1 is KGHSH and CDR2 LQKENI. J was trimmed by 2 bases and V by 1 base; bases with no gene match: 6. CDR3 size: 16 residues.

V and J are TRBV7-3 and TRBJ1-1; perhaps TRBD1 as D (5 bases). This CDR3 is 14 amino acids long. Germline CDR1 reads SGHTA; CDR2 reads FQGTGA. Trimming left V 3 bases short and J 1 base short, with 9 bases between. The chain's CDR3 is CASSLQGKNTEAFF. CDR3 bases: TGTGCCAGCAGCTTGCAGGGTAAGAACACTGAAGCTTTCTTT.

V is TRBV6-1 and J is TRBJ1-2; 8 nucleotides agree with TRBD1. In germline, CDR1 is MNHNS, CDR2 SASEGT. This CDR3 has 16 residues. J lost 4 bases, V lost 2 bases, and 9 bases had no gene match. CDR3 in DNA: TGTGCCAGCAGTGAAAGGTTACAGGGGGTTCTCTATGGCTACACCTTC. Encoded protein: CASSERLQGVLYGYTF.

The chain links TRBV18 to TRBJ2-7; no definite D call. This CDR3 is 12 amino acids long. Trimming pared 4 bases from V and 10 bases from J, leaving 14 bases between. Germline CDR1 reads KGHSH; CDR2 reads LQKENI. This chain's CDR3 is CASSHTRPRQYF. CDR3 nucleotides: TGTGCCAGCTCACACACCCGGCCCCGCCAGTACTTC.

The V gene is TRBV6-5, the J gene TRBJ1-6; D unresolved. The CDR3 contains 16 residues. CDR1 is MNHEY and CDR2 is SVGAGI in the germline V gene. V gave up 0 bases and J gave up 0 bases, with 6 bases separating them. CDR3 DNA: TGTGCCAGCAGTTACTCTACAGCCTCCTATAATTCACCCCTCCACTTT. As protein: CASSYSTASYNSPLHF.

The V call is TRBV11-3, the J call TRBJ1-1; D uncertain. Germline CDR1 reads SGHNT; CDR2 reads YENEEA. The CDR3 totals 15 residues. Trimming took 5 bases from V and 2 from J, leaving 15 bases between them. The CDR3, as DNA: TGTGCCAGCAGCCCATCCTCAAGACTTAACACTGAAGCTTTCTTT. Protein: CASSPSSRLNTEAFF.

This rearrangement joins TRBV10-3 to TRBJ1-1; D not resolved. The CDR3 length is 14 residues. Trimming took 2 bases from V and 0 from J, leaving 7 bases between them. Germline-derived CDR1 and CDR2 are ENHRY and SYGVKD. CDR3 sequence reads: CAISELLVNTEAFF. CDR3 nucleotide sequence: TGTGCCATCAGTGAGCTCCTGGTGAACACTGAAGCTTTCTTT.

Here the CDR3 DNA reads TGCGCCAGCAGCTTGGGACAGGGGTACTACGAGCAGTACTTC. It specifies CASSLGQGYYEQYF. V gene TRBV5-1 combines with J gene TRBJ2-7; 8 bases fit TRBD1. The CDR3 is 14 amino acids. The V gene's germline CDR1 is SGHRS and CDR2 YFSETQ. Unmatched junction bases numbered 2, after V lost 0 bases and J lost 3 bases.

This chain joins TRBV6-1 and TRBJ1-2; 8 bases agree with TRBD1. The V and J ends lost 4 bases and 1 base, in that order; junction bases with no gene match: 11. Germline V CDR1 and CDR2: MNHNS, SASEGT. The CDR3 is made up of 17 amino acids. CDR3: CASSGTGTTEGNYGYTF. CDR3 DNA sequence: TGTGCCAGCAGTGGGACAGGGACGACCGAAGGTAACTATGGCTACACCTTC.

This clone was seen a single time. The V call is TRBV6-6, the J call TRBJ2-7, with TRBD2 matching over 10 bases. This CDR3 region has 14 residues. With 5 bases clipped from V and 3 bases from J, the junction kept 4 bases outside the gene matches. CDR1 and CDR2 (germline): MNHNY, SVGAGI (reference sequence). The CDR3 bases are TGTGCCAGCAGTCCAGCGGGAGGGAACTACGAGCAGTACTTC. It specifies CASSPAGGNYEQYF.

The chain joins TRBV4-1 to TRBJ2-1; D not resolved. V shed 1 base and J shed 0 bases, with 7 bases lying between them. Germline V lookup: CDR1 MGHRA, CDR2 YSYEKL. CDR3 length equals 15 residues. CDR3 sequence: CASSQVLSSYNEQFF. The CDR3 nucleotides read TGCGCCAGCAGCCAAGTCCTGAGCTCCTACAATGAGCAGTTCTTC.

The chain has TRBV14 and TRBJ2-2; no clear D gene. The CDR3 contains 16 residues. The V and J ends lost 0 bases and 0 bases respectively, with 8 bases between them. CDR1 is SGHDN and CDR2 is FVKESK in the germline V gene. The chain's CDR3 is CASSQDRETNTGELFF. Written as DNA, the CDR3 is TGTGCCAGCAGCCAAGATCGAGAAACGAACACCGGGGAGCTGTTTTTT.

The CDR3 nucleotides are TGTGCCAGCAGCGTAAAAGCAGGGGGCAACGGGGAGCTGTTTTTT. Residues: CASSVKAGGNGELFF. The chain uses TRBV9 and TRBJ2-2; 8 nucleotides agree with TRBD1. This CDR3 has 15 amino acids. Germline V gene data show CDR1 as SGDLS and CDR2 as YYNGEE. V gave up 1 base and J gave up 7 bases; unmatched junction bases: 6. Complete variable domain (other parts from reference TRBV9 and TRBJ2-2): DSGVTQTPKHLITATGQRVTLRCSPRSGDLSVYWYQQSLDQGLQFLIQYYNGEERAKGNILERFSAQQFPDLHSELNLSSLELGDSALYFCASSVKAGGNGELFFGEGSRLTVL.

The chain employs TRBV14 and TRBJ2-1, with D unclear. Trimming removed 1 base from V and 3 bases from J, with 13 bases in between. Germline loops: CDR1 SGHDN, CDR2 FVKESK. The CDR3 runs to 16 residues. The CDR3 here is CASSQGWATVYNEQFF. Written as DNA, the CDR3 is TGTGCCAGCAGCCAAGGCTGGGCAACGGTCTACAATGAGCAGTTCTTC.

The V gene is TRBV28, the J gene TRBJ1-2, with 9 nucleotides matching TRBD1. CDR1 and CDR2 from the germline V gene are MDHEN and SYDVKM. This CDR3 has 15 residues. V lost 6 bases and J lost 5; bases outside the gene matches: 10. In DNA form, the CDR3 reads TGTGCCAGCAGCCAACCGGGACAGGGCCTTTATGGCTACACCTTC. Its translation: CASSQPGQGLYGYTF.

The chain is built from TRBV5-6 and TRBJ1-4; D unresolved. This CDR3 has 17 amino acids. The V gene's germline CDR1 is SGHDT and CDR2 YYEEEE. Trimming shortened V by 0 bases and J by 0 bases, and 12 bases separated the two germline ends. Here the CDR3 reads CASSLAPQYATNEKLFF. The CDR3 DNA follows: TGTGCCAGCAGCTTGGCCCCGCAATACGCAACTAATGAAAAACTGTTTTTT.

This sequence joins TRBV6-5 and TRBJ2-1; 7 bases line up with TRBD2. The CDR3 spans 12 residues. J lost 10 bases, V lost 8 bases, and 8 bases had no gene match. CDR1 is MNHEY and CDR2 is SVGAGI in the germline V gene. CDR3 sequence reads: CASGGEFIEQFF. In DNA form, the CDR3 reads TGTGCCAGCGGGGGGGAATTTATAGAGCAGTTCTTC.

Comments on this clone: One end of the junction fails to match germline, which may point to a read error. DNA of the CDR3: TGTGCCAGCAGCGTAGACAGCCACCTTGGCACCGGGGAGCTGTTTTTT. Its protein is CASSVDSHLGTGELFF. The V call is TRBV11-3, the J call TRBJ2-2, with D possibly matching TRBD1 (5 bases). Germline CDR1 and CDR2: SGHNT and YENEEA. The CDR3 totals 16 residues.

CDR3 sequence: CASSWAGLADYNEQFF. CDR3 bases: TGCGCCAGCAGCTGGGCTGGACTAGCGGACTACAATGAGCAGTTCTTC. The V call is TRBV5-1, the J call TRBJ2-1, with TRBD2 matching over 10 bases. V gave up 3 bases and J gave up 3 bases; unmatched junction bases: 6. In germline, CDR1 is SGHRS, CDR2 YFSETQ. CDR3 length: 16 amino acids.

The chain employs TRBV3-1 (or the pseudogene TRBV3-2) and TRBJ2-5, with TRBD1 matching 12 bases. Germline loops: CDR1 LGHDT, CDR2 YNNKEL (reference sequence). The CDR3 is 16 residues long. V dropped 1 base and J dropped 5; count of bases not matched to a gene: 5. The CDR3 coding sequence is TGTGCCAGCAGCCAAGTGGGGACAGGGGGCAGGGAGACCCAGTACTTC. Its translation is CASSQVGTGGRETQYF.